Listed below are T cell receptor beta chains from one sample, sequenced in a study of post-analysis software for immune sequencing data. TCRdb itself ran the PCR reads through MiXCR, one entry per CDR3 protein. In the table there are 250,000 to 300,000 distinct CDR3 sequences, 30% to 45% of which are singletons. The specimen sequenced was blood. The receptors were sampled from a girl aged 5-17 years with multiple sclerosis. The CDR3 runs from the conserved cysteine through the conserved F or W. The D gene is left open where the match is weak.

v_call	d_call	j_call	cdr3_aa
TRBV20-1	NA	TRBJ1-4	CSAIPLPGANEKLFF
TRBV18	NA	TRBJ1-1	CASSPRSPDIYTEAFF
TRBV20-1	NA	TRBJ2-7	CSARDPRTYEQYF
TRBV6-1	NA	TRBJ2-3	CASIGTGFAREGHDTQYF
TRBV20-1	TRBD2	TRBJ2-3	CSAKSGGTDMQYF
TRBV7-2	TRBD2	TRBJ2-1	CASSSPTSGGDRAYNEQFF
TRBV5-1	NA	TRBJ1-4	CASSLAGTQNEKLFF
TRBV27	NA	TRBJ2-3	CASRLKDTQYF
TRBV27	NA	TRBJ1-1	CASSLSTRMNTEAFF
TRBV4-2	NA	TRBJ1-1	CASSGRDLDTEAFF
TRBV28	NA	TRBJ2-4	CASSPNRGGGRNIQYF
TRBV6-4	TRBD2	TRBJ2-3	CASSTGTSGSDTQYF
TRBV7-9	TRBD2	TRBJ2-3	CASSRRTSGITDTQYF
TRBV7-9	TRBD1	NA	CASSRQGIDEQYF
TRBV12-3/TRBV12-4	NA	TRBJ2-3	CASSLDRSDTDTQYF
TRBV6-1	TRBD2	TRBJ2-5	CASSDKRLAGETQYF
TRBV7-3	TRBD2	TRBJ2-3	CASSPTRLAGASDTQYF
TRBV12-3/TRBV12-4	NA	TRBJ2-1	CASSYLITGIDNEQFF
TRBV20-1	NA	TRBJ2-3	CSARDPGTYTDTQYF
TRBV6-1	NA	TRBJ1-2	CASTPYYGYTF
TRBV30	NA	TRBJ1-6	CAWGVGHNSPLHF
TRBV7-6	NA	TRBJ2-3	CASSLALGTPYF
TRBV6-2/TRBV6-3	NA	TRBJ1-5	CASSYDPPSNQPQHF
TRBV10-3	TRBD2	TRBJ2-2	CAIRQEQAGVDGGELFF
TRBV12-3/TRBV12-4	NA	TRBJ1-4	CASTDRDAKLFF
TRBV7-9	TRBD1	TRBJ1-4	CASSLDRGPNEKLFF
TRBV6-5	TRBD1	TRBJ1-2	CASSKTGGLDGYTF
TRBV6-5	TRBD2	TRBJ2-3	CASSLAVTDTQYF
TRBV24-1	NA	TRBJ1-2	CATSGRQVDYGYTF
TRBV5-1	NA	TRBJ2-7	CASSRAEAYEQYF
TRBV29-1	NA	TRBJ1-2	CSVEDRGLGYTF
TRBV6-1	NA	TRBJ2-2	CASSDKVSGELFF
TRBV20-1	TRBD2	TRBJ2-1	CSARLAGKHEQFF
TRBV7-9	NA	TRBJ2-1	CASSSPLGSYNEQFF
TRBV12-3/TRBV12-4	NA	TRBJ2-1	CASSLSSHNEQFF
TRBV9	TRBD2	TRBJ2-7	CASSVGPGGSYEQYF
TRBV2	NA	TRBJ1-1	CASSAAENTEAFF
TRBV12-3/TRBV12-4	NA	TRBJ2-5	CASTPSGGLGHQETQYF
TRBV5-1	NA	TRBJ2-1	CASSLVAGVLEVTQFF
TRBV10-3	TRBD1	TRBJ2-3	CAISESARGQGDTQYF
TRBV12-3/TRBV12-4	NA	TRBJ1-1	CASSLREAPNTEAFF
TRBV7-6	NA	TRBJ2-7	CASSFMGPTYEQYF
TRBV5-1	TRBD1	TRBJ1-1	CASSLLGQMNTEAFF
TRBV7-2	NA	TRBJ1-2	CASSLSPADGYTF
TRBV20-1	NA	TRBJ2-3	CSALAPEGATDTQYF
TRBV7-8	TRBD1	TRBJ1-3	CASSPRAGGSFGNTIYF
TRBV28	NA	TRBJ2-5	CASTRKGVGETQYF
TRBV5-1	TRBD2	TRBJ2-1	CASSQLAGTNEQFF
TRBV2	NA	TRBJ2-3	CASSEPPRLWRTDTQYF